These 27 T cell receptor beta chains came from one sample sequenced in a study of a mutant IDH1 vaccine in newly diagnosed glioma. Time point described: week 35, safety follow-up. All doses held 300 ug of mutant IDH1 20-mer peptide, with topical imiquimod. The antigens of these receptors remain unknown. Measured with immunoSEQ multiplex PCR; TCRdb has only the in-frame clones, and not every one. The table has roughly 44,000 clones, about four fifths seen once; the top ten hold approximately 4.7%. Source: PBMCs, taken from a glioma patient whose treatment included an IDH1 peptide vaccine. These receptors all stem from a woman aged 40 to 50 with glioma. Some clones in this sample may be carry-over from other donors' samples.

In its sample, this clone was seen once. The chain carries TRBV6-5 and TRBJ2-1; TRBD2 is a possible D gene (6 bases). Trimming pared 0 bases from V and 0 bases from J, leaving 9 bases between. Germline V lookup: CDR1 MNHEY, CDR2 SVGAGI. CDR3 length equals 16 residues. The DNA of the CDR3 is TGTGCCAGCAGTTACTCTCTCGGGAGCTCCTACAATGAGCAGTTCTTC. As protein: CASSYSLGSSYNEQFF.

The genes are TRBV15 and TRBJ1-2; 10 bases fit TRBD1. CDR3 size: 17 residues. Per germline, CDR1 LNHNV and CDR2 YYDKDF (reference sequence). The trim removed 1 base at V and 4 bases at J, leaving 9 bases unmatched. The CDR3: CATSRGRTGGTVYGYTF. CDR3 in DNA: TGTGCCACCAGCAGAGGGAGGACAGGGGGTACCGTCTATGGCTACACCTTC.

This clone was seen a single time. The chain uses TRBV5-6 and TRBJ1-6, with no clear D. This CDR3 has 14 amino acids. The V and J ends lost 4 bases and 7 bases respectively, with 12 bases between them. Germline CDR1 SGHDT, CDR2 YYEEEE. The chain's CDR3 is CASSRGSTNSPLHF. The CDR3 nucleotides read TGTGCCAGCAGCCGAGGGAGCACCAATTCACCCCTCCACTTT.

The V and J genes are TRBV19 and TRBJ1-3, with D tentatively TRBD1 (5 bases). This CDR3 contains 15 residues. V shed 3 bases and J shed 5 bases, with 14 bases lying between them. Germline V CDR1 and CDR2: LNHDA, SQIVND (reference sequence). CDR3 residues: CASSILQATRNTIYF. The CDR3 DNA sequence: TGTGCCAGTAGTATCTTACAGGCCACGAGAAACACCATATATTTT.

V gene TRBV7-2 combines with J gene TRBJ2-7, with a tentative D call TRBD2 (6 bases). Deletions cut 5 bases from V and 6 bases from J, with 20 bases between. The CDR3 extends over 15 amino acids. From germline, CDR1 is SGHTA and CDR2 FQGNSA. CDR3 region: CASSRAGRRAVEQYF. In DNA form, the CDR3 reads TGTGCCAGCAGCCGCGCGGGGAGACGCGCGGTCGAGCAGTACTTC.

J is TRBJ1-2 and V is TRBV23-1; 7 bases agree with TRBD1. TRBV23-1 is labeled an ORF, and its function is uncertain. The CDR3 length is 19 residues. J lost 4 bases, V lost 3 bases, and 20 bases had no gene match. The CDR3 bases are TGCGCCAGCAGTCACGGTCGGTCGCAGGGGGTCATTGCAGGCTATGGCTACACCTTC. This gives the protein CASSHGRSQGVIAGYGYTF.

The gene calls are TRBV6-6 and TRBJ2-5; the D gene is possibly TRBD1 (6 bases). Germline CDR1 and CDR2: MNHNY and SVGAGI (reference sequence). The CDR3 runs to 14 residues. Trimming removed 2 bases at V and 4 bases at J, with 11 bases between. CDR3 nucleotides: TGTGCCAGCAGTTACCTGGGCAGGGGAGAGACCCAGTACTTC. This gives the protein CASSYLGRGETQYF.

The V call is TRBV6-5, the J call TRBJ1-4, with 8 positions matching TRBD1. CDR3 size: 14 residues. CDR1 and CDR2 from the germline V gene are MNHEY and SVGAGI. The V and J ends lost 6 bases and 4 bases, in that order; junction bases with no gene match: 4. Here the CDR3 reads CASRNRGNNEKLFF. The CDR3 DNA reads TGTGCCAGCAGGAACAGGGGGAATAATGAAAAACTGTTTTTT.

The chain joins TRBV11-2 to TRBJ1-2; D gene ambiguous. Germline V gene lookup returns CDR1 SGHAT and CDR2 FQNNGV. V shed 5 bases and J shed 5 bases, with 12 bases lying between them. The CDR3 extends over 13 amino acids. The CDR3 region is CASSPSRIYGYTF. DNA for the CDR3: TGTGCCAGCAGCCCTTCCCGTATATATGGCTACACCTTC.

The CDR3 spells CASSAGQPSNQPQHF. The DNA of the CDR3 is TGTGCCAGCAGCGCTGGACAGCCTAGCAATCAGCCCCAGCATTTT. The chain uses TRBV5-5 and TRBJ1-5, with a tentative D call TRBD1 (6 bases). V was cut by 4 bases and J by 0 bases, with 11 bases left in between. This CDR3 region has 15 residues. Germline V lookup: CDR1 SGHKS, CDR2 YYEKEE (reference sequence).

The V and J genes are TRBV28 and TRBJ2-7; D gene ambiguous. Germline V CDR1 and CDR2: MDHEN, SYDVKM. The V end lost 2 bases, the J end lost 7 bases, and 12 bases lay between the germline ends. The length of the CDR3 is 13 residues. Here the CDR3 reads CASSLLGQREQYF. The CDR3 coding sequence is TGTGCCAGCAGTTTACTCGGCCAAAGGGAGCAGTACTTC.

This chain links TRBV7-2 with TRBJ1-6, with D unclear. CDR3 length equals 14 residues. V shed 1 base and J shed 4 bases, with 5 bases lying between them. The V gene's germline CDR1 is SGHTA and CDR2 FQGNSA. The CDR3 loop reads CASSLDSYNSPLHF. DNA of the CDR3: TGTGCCAGCAGCTTAGACAGTTATAATTCACCCCTCCACTTT.

The V call is TRBV5-4, the J call TRBJ1-2, with no clear D. The germline CDR1 and CDR2 sequences are SGHNT and YYREEE (reference sequence). Trimming removed 0 bases from V and 6 bases from J, with 9 bases in between. The CDR3 is 13 residues long. The CDR3 DNA reads as TGTGCCAGCAGCTTGGTTGGGGTAGATGGCTACACCTTC. Its protein is CASSLVGVDGYTF.

This clone was recorded a few times. The chain has TRBV28 and TRBJ2-7, with 10 bases lining up with TRBD2. In germline, CDR1 is MDHEN, CDR2 SYDVKM. The CDR3 is 13 residues long. The V segment lost 10 bases and the J segment 6 bases; nucleotides outside the gene matches: 9. Written as DNA, the CDR3 is TGTGCCACCTCCTTAGCGGGAGGTCTCGAGCAGTACTTC. Translation: CATSLAGGLEQYF. Complete variable domain (other parts from reference TRBV28 and TRBJ2-7): DVKVTQSSRYLVKRTGEKVFLECVQDMDHENMFWYRQDPGLGLRLIYFSYDVKMKEKGDIPEGYSVSREKKERFSLILESASTNQTSMYLCATSLAGGLEQYFGPGTRLTVT.

This clone was picked up one time. V gene TRBV28 combines with J gene TRBJ1-2; D not certain. The CDR3 runs 12 residues. Germline lookup yields CDR1 MDHEN and CDR2 SYDVKM. The V gene lost 4 bases and the J gene lost 8 bases, with 11 bases spanning the gap. The CDR3, as DNA: TGTGCCAGCAGTTCCGACACTAGGGGCTACACCTTC. Amino acids: CASSSDTRGYTF.

V usage is TRBV7-2 and J usage is TRBJ2-3; D unresolved. The CDR3 totals 14 residues. Germline CDR1 and CDR2: SGHTA and FQGNSA. V lost 2 bases and J lost 0, with 6 bases in between. CDR3 sequence: CASSLLESTDTQYF. Written as DNA, the CDR3 is TGTGCCAGCAGCTTACTCGAGAGCACAGATACGCAGTATTTT.

V usage is TRBV11-3 and J usage is TRBJ2-1, with D possibly being TRBD1 or TRBD2 (5 bases each). Trimming shortened V by 1 base and J by 8 bases, and 9 bases separated the two germline ends. CDR3 length: 13 amino acids. Germline values: CDR1 SGHNT, CDR2 YENEEA. CDR3: CASSLVQGHEQFF. The CDR3 coding sequence is TGTGCCAGCAGCTTAGTTCAGGGACATGAGCAGTTCTTC.

This chain joins TRBV2 and TRBJ2-7; 13 bases agree with TRBD2. Looked up from germline, CDR1 is SNHLY and CDR2 is FYNNEI. V trimming: 9 bases; J trimming: 6 bases; junction bases outside the gene matches: 8. The CDR3 consists of 14 residues. The CDR3 region has the DNA TGTGCCAGTGGGACTAGCGGGATTGGCGGCGAGCAGTACTTC. It translates to CASGTSGIGGEQYF.

The rearrangement uses TRBV7-2 and TRBJ2-5; 9 bases are a match to TRBD2. This CDR3 has 19 residues. Trimming removed 4 bases from V and 7 bases from J; junction bases left unmatched: 22. Germline lookup yields CDR1 SGHTA and CDR2 FQGNSA. CDR3 protein: CASSSYRVSSGNRGMTQYF. CDR3 nucleotide sequence: TGTGCCAGCAGCTCGTATAGGGTGTCTAGCGGGAATCGGGGGATGACCCAGTACTTC.

This chain links TRBV6-1 with TRBJ2-7; no firm D call. V was cut by 3 bases and J by 6 bases, with 15 bases left in between. The CDR3 sequence is 14 residues long. Germline V gives CDR1 MNHNS, CDR2 SASEGT. The CDR3 DNA sequence: TGTGCCAGCAGTGACGGCACCCCAGGCCGCGAGCAGTACTTC. It is translated as CASSDGTPGREQYF.

The sample holds one count of this clone. The J gene is TRBJ1-5, the V gene TRBV7-8; D might be TRBD1 (5 bases). The CDR3 is 13 residues long. The germline V gene encodes CDR1 SGHVS and CDR2 FQNEAQ. CDR3 bases: TGTGCAGGAGGGTCCGGGGGGAATCAGCCCCAGCATTTT. The encoded protein is CAGGSGGNQPQHF.

This clone was observed once. This chain connects TRBV19 to TRBJ2-1; 9 bases align to TRBD1. Per the germline V gene, CDR1 is LNHDA and CDR2 is SQIVND (reference sequence). Losses at the gene ends were 6 bases for V and 7 bases for J; bases not matched to a gene: 10. The CDR3 consists of 15 residues. The CDR3 sequence: CASRGAGTGLNEQFF. The CDR3 nucleotides read TGTGCCAGTAGAGGAGCCGGGACAGGGTTGAATGAGCAGTTCTTC. The whole variable domain, filled in from reference TRBV19 and TRBJ2-1, reads DGGITQSPKYLFRKEGQNVTLSCEQNLNHDAMYWYRQDPGQGLRLIYYSQIVNDFQKGDIAEGYSVSREKKESFPLTVTSAQKNPTAFYLCASRGAGTGLNEQFFGPGTRLTVL.

CDR3 region: CASSWGAGYTF. CDR3 bases: TGTGCCAGCAGTTGGGGGGCCGGCTACACCTTC. This chain joins TRBV28 and TRBJ1-2, with D perhaps matching TRBD1 (6 bases). The V end lost 4 bases, the J end lost 8 bases, and 8 bases lay between the germline ends. This CDR3 is built from 11 residues. Germline V CDR1 and CDR2: MDHEN, SYDVKM.

The chain employs TRBV7-9 and TRBJ1-6, with D unclear. The germline CDR1 and CDR2 sequences are SEHNR and FQNEAQ (reference sequence). Trimming stripped 5 bases from V and 6 bases from J, with 8 bases between. CDR3 length equals 13 residues. Here the CDR3 reads CASSPPGNSPLHF. The CDR3 DNA follows: TGTGCCAGCAGCCCCCCCGGTAATTCACCCCTCCACTTT.

This clone was seen a few times. The chain joins TRBV7-2 to TRBJ1-5, with D hard to call. The germline V gene encodes CDR1 SGHTA and CDR2 FQGNSA. The V and J ends lost 8 bases and 1 base respectively, with 21 bases between them. CDR3 length: 17 residues. CDR3 in DNA: TGTGCCAGCGCACTTACTCCAGGCTTCCAGAGCAATCAGCCCCAGCATTTT. Its translation is CASALTPGFQSNQPQHF.

The table lists this clone with a few counts. V usage is TRBV14 and J usage is TRBJ1-4, with no clear D. V dropped 1 base and J dropped 0 bases, with 15 bases sitting between them. Germline assignment: CDR1 SGHDN and CDR2 FVKESK. The length of the CDR3 is 18 residues. This CDR3 is CASSQGYAVASTNEKLFF. CDR3 sequence (DNA): TGTGCCAGCAGCCAAGGATACGCAGTAGCCTCAACTAATGAAAAACTGTTTTTT.

The gene calls are TRBV5-5 and TRBJ1-1; no clear D. Trimming cost V 3 bases and J 11 bases, with 11 bases left between them. Germline-derived CDR1 and CDR2 are SGHKS and YYEKEE (reference sequence). The CDR3 totals 11 residues. As DNA, the CDR3 is TGTGCCAGCAGCTCAGAGGTTCGGGCTTTCTTT. This encodes CASSSEVRAFF. Full variable domain (rest looked up from reference TRBV5-5 and TRBJ1-1): DAGVTQSPTHLIKTRGQQVTLRCSPISGHKSVSWYQQVLGQGPQFIFQYYEKEERGRGNFPDRFSARQFPNYSSELNVNALLLGDSALYLCASSSEVRAFFGQGTRLTVV.